This record concerns one T cell receptor beta chain sequence. Germline and junction disagree at one end, which may indicate a read error. The data stem from a study of blood T cells in healthy people across ages. The second PCR ran roughly 7 to 11 cycles with a sample-barcoded 5' primer and J-beta primers. TCRdb independently ran MiXCR on the 5' RACE reads; one entry per CDR3 protein. The table records roughly 1.5 million distinct CDR3 sequences, about 45% of them present only once. The CDR3 runs 13 residues. Germline V CDR1 and CDR2: MGHDK, SYGVNS. The TCR originated in a young woman in good health. Sequenced input: blood. V gene TRBV25-1 combines with J gene TRBJ2-3; no clear D gene. Written as DNA, the CDR3 is TGTGCCAGCGGCCTAGGCGGCACATATACGCAGTATTTT. It encodes CASGLGGTYTQYF.